This T cell receptor (beta chain) was identified in a study of shared clonotypes between healthy human individuals. Terminally differentiated effector memory CD45RA+ cells were excluded by CCR7 positive selection of CD45RO-negative cells. The CDR3 covers 14 residues. Germline CDR1 MDHEN, CDR2 SYDVKM. Trimming at V came to 10 bases and at J to 2 bases, leaving 11 bases not matched to a gene. TCRdb keeps only in-frame clones here, not all; method: immunoSEQ multiplex PCR. The sample has around 1.9 million clones, roughly 91% seen once. This clonotype was obtained from a man younger than 35 in good health. Some clones in this sample may be carry-over from other donors' samples. The sequencing input was naive CD8+ T cells from PBMCs. The chain links TRBV28 to TRBJ2-7; the match to TRBD2 covers 7 bases. The CDR3 coding sequence is TGTGCCACTAAATTGGAGCGGGGACCCTACGAGCAGTACTTC. Residues: CATKLERGPYEQYF. Drawing the rest from reference TRBV28 and TRBJ2-7, the complete variable domain is DVKVTQSSRYLVKRTGEKVFLECVQDMDHENMFWYRQDPGLGLRLIYFSYDVKMKEKGDIPEGYSVSREKKERFSLILESASTNQTSMYLCATKLERGPYEQYFGPGTRLTVT.